This T cell receptor (beta chain) was sequenced for a study of immune evolution from preneoplasia to lung adenocarcinoma. The CDR3 has 15 residues. Looked up from germline, CDR1 is MNHEY and CDR2 is SMNVEV (reference sequence). V was shortened by 5 bases and J by 5 bases, with 18 bases between the two germline ends. Concerning this clone itself: Its antigen remains unidentified.

The protocol was immunoSEQ multiplex PCR, while the TCRdb copy is restricted to in-frame clones and leaves out a portion. Of roughly 7,300 clones in the sample, over 65% were seen once. General observations from the study: Top clone frequencies peaked in normal lung, apparently declining through invasive adenocarcinoma.

This receptor was taken from an older donor with lung adenocarcinoma. Some clones in this sample may be carry-over from other donors' samples. Sequenced input: FFPE atypical adenomatous hyperplasia tissue from the lung. Subset here: atypical adenomatous hyperplasia (AAH), lung preneoplasia. The V call is TRBV27, the J call TRBJ2-5, with D uncertain. The CDR3 here is CASSPLVLLGETQYF. The CDR3 DNA reads TGTGCCAGCAGTCCCCTAGTACTACTGGGGGAGACCCAGTACTTC.